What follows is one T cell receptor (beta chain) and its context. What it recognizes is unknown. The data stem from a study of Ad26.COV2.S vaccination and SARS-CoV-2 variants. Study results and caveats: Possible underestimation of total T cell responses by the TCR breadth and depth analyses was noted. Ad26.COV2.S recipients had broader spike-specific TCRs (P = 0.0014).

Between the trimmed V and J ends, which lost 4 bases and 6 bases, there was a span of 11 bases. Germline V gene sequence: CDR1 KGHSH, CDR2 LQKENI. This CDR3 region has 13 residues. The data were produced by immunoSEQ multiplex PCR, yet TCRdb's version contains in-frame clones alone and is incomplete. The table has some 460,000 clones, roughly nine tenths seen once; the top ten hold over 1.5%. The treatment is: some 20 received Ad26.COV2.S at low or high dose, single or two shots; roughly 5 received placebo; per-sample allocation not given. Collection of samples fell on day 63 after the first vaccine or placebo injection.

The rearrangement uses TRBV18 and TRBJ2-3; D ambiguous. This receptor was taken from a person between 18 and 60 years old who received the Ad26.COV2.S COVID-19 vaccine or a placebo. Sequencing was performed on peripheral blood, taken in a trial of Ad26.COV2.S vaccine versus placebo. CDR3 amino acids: CASSRELSDTQYF. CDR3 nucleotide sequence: TGTGCCAGCTCACGCGAGCTAAGCGATACGCAGTATTTT. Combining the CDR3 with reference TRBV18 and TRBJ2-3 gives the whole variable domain NAGVMQNPRHLVRRRGQEARLRCSPMKGHSHVYWYRQLPEEGLKFMVYLQKENIIDESGMPKERFSAEFPKEGPSILRIQQVVRGDSAAYFCASSRELSDTQYFGPGTRLTVL.